The sequence of this T cell receptor (beta chain) was determined in a study of shared clonotypes between healthy human individuals. Study-level points and caveats: The study's rarefaction showed incomplete sorted-subset sequencing despite large depth.

Germline V lookup: CDR1 SEHNR, CDR2 FQNEAQ (reference sequence). The CDR3 spans 15 residues. J lost 5 bases, V lost 4 bases, and 8 bases had no gene match. CD8 cells classed as naive were CD45RO-negative and positively selected for CCR7, excluding terminally differentiated effector memory CD45RA+ cells. Every one of the donors was a Caucasian adult that lived in Nashville, Tennessee. This clone was counted a single time. Its antigen is currently unknown. Clones were sequenced by immunoSEQ multiplex PCR, and TCRdb holds only the in-frame ones, with some missing. The repertoire includes roughly 570,000 clones, roughly 98% of them detected once, and less than 0.35% sits in the top ten.

V is TRBV7-9 and J is TRBJ2-7; 10 bases fit TRBD2. This receptor was identified in a man aged 25-45 years in good health. Sequencing was carried out using naive CD8+ T cells sorted from blood. CDR3 in amino acids: CASSSSLAGVHEQYF. The CDR3 nucleotides read TGTGCCAGCAGCTCCTCGCTAGCGGGAGTCCACGAGCAGTACTTC.